The 16 T cell receptor beta chains given below trace back to one sample, sequenced in a study of molecular identifiers for immune sequencing clone quantification. TCRdb reprocessed the PCR reads with MiXCR, giving one entry per CDR3 protein. The table has more than 550,000 distinct CDR3 sequences, approximately 24% seen once. Sequenced: naive CD8+ T cells from blood, with Jurkat cell RNA spiked in. Described subset: FACS-sorted CD8+CD4-CCR7+CD45RA+ naive T cells. The source is a human donor in good health. Some libraries in this study had Jurkat cell RNA spiked in.

This clonotype has ten or more counts. The chain has TRBV5-1 and TRBJ2-6; D unresolved. Germline-derived CDR1 and CDR2 are SGHRS and YFSETQ. Trimming removed 5 bases at V and 0 bases at J, with 9 bases between. The CDR3 contains 15 residues. The CDR3 DNA is TGCGCCAGCAGACGAGGAAACTCTGGGGCCAACGTCCTGACTTTC. Amino acid sequence: CASRRGNSGANVLTF.

Notes on this clonotype: A much more abundant neighbour one base away suggests this may be a read error. The V and J genes are TRBV5-1 and TRBJ2-6; D not certain. From germline, CDR1 is SGHRS and CDR2 YFSETQ. The CDR3 covers 17 residues. CDR3 nucleotides: TGCGCCAGCAGCTTGACAGTTATAGACTCTTGGGCCAACGTCCTGACTTTC. This sequence encodes CASSLTVIDSWANVLTF.

The rearrangement links TRBV7-9 to TRBJ2-3, with 10 bases that match TRBD2. With V trimmed by 1 base and J by 4 bases, 14 bases remained unmatched. CDR1 and CDR2 (germline): SEHNR, FQNEAQ (reference sequence). The CDR3 contains 19 residues. CDR3 amino acids: CASSLVLASGGPGADTQYF. The CDR3 DNA is TGTGCCAGCAGCTTAGTTTTGGCTAGCGGGGGCCCTGGTGCAGATACGCAGTATTTT.

Notes on this clonotype: A much larger clone lies one base from this, so it may be a read error. The chain uses TRBV7-2 and TRBJ2-7; a weak D match, TRBD2 (6 bases). This CDR3 has 14 amino acids. V was trimmed by 11 bases and J by 3 bases, leaving 20 bases between them. From germline, CDR1 is SGHTA and CDR2 FQGNSA. In nucleotides, the CDR3 is TGTGCCTCCGTAGTTGGCGGGAATTACTACGAGCAGTACTTC. Its protein is CASVVGGNYYEQYF.

This clonotype came up a few times. J is TRBJ1-1 and V is TRBV20-1; maybe TRBD1 (5 bases). The CDR3 has 14 residues. V was trimmed by 6 bases and J by 1 base, leaving 15 bases between them. In germline, CDR1 is DFQATT, CDR2 SNEGSKA (reference sequence). The CDR3 DNA follows: TGCAGTGCCTACGGAGGGGTTCGGAACACTGAAGCTTTCTTT. Residues: CSAYGGVRNTEAFF.

This clonotype was detected many times. The genes are TRBV13 and TRBJ2-7; 8 positions agree with TRBD1. The junction had 11 bases not matched to a gene; V was cut back by 7 bases and J by 3 bases. The germline V gene encodes CDR1 PRHDT and CDR2 FYEKMQ (reference sequence). The CDR3 spans 15 residues. The CDR3 region has the DNA TGTGCCAGCACCTTGTCTTCAGGGGGCGGCTACGAGCAGTACTTC. This codes for CASTLSSGGGYEQYF.

This clonotype has a count of ten or more. The chain couples TRBV7-8 to TRBJ1-4; no clear D gene. CDR3 length equals 12 residues. Germline V gene sequence: CDR1 SGHVS, CDR2 FQNEAQ. Trimming left V 2 bases short and J 8 bases short, with 6 bases between. CDR3 nucleotides: TGTGCCAGCAGCTTAAGTCTGGAAAAACTGTTTTTT. Residues: CASSLSLEKLFF.

This clonotype showed up many times. This chain links TRBV28 with TRBJ2-3; D not certain. CDR1 and CDR2 from the germline V gene are MDHEN and SYDVKM. The CDR3 sequence is 14 residues long. With 8 bases removed from V and 0 bases from J, the gap between germline ends came to 12 bases. CDR3 nucleotide sequence: TGTGCCAGCTCAAAAGGGTACAGCACAGATACGCAGTATTTT. It encodes CASSKGYSTDTQYF.

This clonotype came up a few times. Compared with germline, one end of the junction differs, possibly owing to a read error. This chain joins TRBV5-3 and TRBJ2-1; D might be TRBD2 (5 bases). TRBV5-3 is assigned to the ORF class and has an uncertain function. CDR3 length: 16 amino acids. In DNA form, the CDR3 reads TGTGCCAGCAGCTCTCGAGCGGCGACACCCAACAATGAGCAGTTCTTC. As protein: CASSSRAATPNNEQFF.

Notes on this clonotype: Given a much more abundant clone one base away, this may be a read error. The CDR3, as DNA: TGTTCCAGCAGCTTAGCTGACTATAGCAATCAGCCCCAGCATTTT. Encoded protein: CSSSLADYSNQPQHF. The chain couples TRBV7-2 to TRBJ1-5; no firm D call. Looked up from germline, CDR1 is SGHTA and CDR2 is FQGNSA. The CDR3 extends over 15 amino acids.

Details on this clonotype: The junction departs from germline at one end; a sequencing error may be responsible. The chain uses TRBV6-5 and TRBJ1-2; tentative D call: TRBD1 (5 bases). CDR1 and CDR2 (germline): MNHEY, SVGAGI. CDR3 size: 12 residues. The CDR3: CVSSYGGYGYTF. The CDR3, as DNA: TGCGTCAGCAGTTACGGGGGCTATGGCTACACCTTC.

For this clonotype: The junction does not match germline at one end; this may be a read error. The chain couples TRBV12-3 or TRBV12-4 to TRBJ2-1; D is perhaps TRBD1 (6 bases). The CDR3 is 16 amino acids. CDR3: CASSLGDIWGNGEPFF. The CDR3 DNA reads TGTGCCAGCAGTTTAGGGGACATTTGGGGTAACGGTGAGCCGTTCTTC.

This clonotype was recorded many times. The rearrangement links TRBV4-1 to TRBJ2-1; 7 bases are shared with TRBD2. V lost 0 bases to trimming and J lost 0 bases; unmatched junction nucleotides: 2. Germline V lookup: CDR1 MGHRA, CDR2 YSYEKL. The CDR3 spans 16 residues. CDR3 nucleotide sequence: TGCGCCAGCAGCCAAGAAGCGGGGTCCTCCTACAATGAGCAGTTCTTC. Residues: CASSQEAGSSYNEQFF.

This chain uses TRBV14 with TRBJ2-3; no reliable D call. CDR3 size: 14 residues. V was pared by 0 bases and J by 4 bases, with 8 bases between. The germline CDR1 and CDR2 sequences are SGHDN and FVKESK. In DNA form, the CDR3 reads TGTGCCAGCAGCCAAGACGCAGGCCCAGATACGCAGTATTTT. Residues: CASSQDAGPDTQYF.

This clonotype was recorded a few times. J is TRBJ2-1 and V is TRBV4-3; no clear D gene. Trimming stripped 1 base from V and 8 bases from J, with 15 bases between. The germline V gene has CDR1 LGHNA and CDR2 YSLEER. The CDR3 sequence is 15 residues long. The CDR3 here is CASSQVDRGDDEQFF. CDR3 bases: TGCGCCAGCAGCCAAGTTGACCGAGGAGACGATGAGCAGTTCTTC.

This clonotype came up a few times. This chain uses TRBV5-1 with TRBJ2-7; 13 positions agree with TRBD2. CDR3 size: 16 residues. Losses at the gene ends were 4 bases for V and 4 bases for J; bases not matched to a gene: 8. Germline V gives CDR1 SGHRS, CDR2 YFSETQ. Written as DNA, the CDR3 is TGCGCCAGCAGCCCCAGACCGACTAGCGGGAGGTACGAGCAGTACTTC. It codes for CASSPRPTSGRYEQYF.